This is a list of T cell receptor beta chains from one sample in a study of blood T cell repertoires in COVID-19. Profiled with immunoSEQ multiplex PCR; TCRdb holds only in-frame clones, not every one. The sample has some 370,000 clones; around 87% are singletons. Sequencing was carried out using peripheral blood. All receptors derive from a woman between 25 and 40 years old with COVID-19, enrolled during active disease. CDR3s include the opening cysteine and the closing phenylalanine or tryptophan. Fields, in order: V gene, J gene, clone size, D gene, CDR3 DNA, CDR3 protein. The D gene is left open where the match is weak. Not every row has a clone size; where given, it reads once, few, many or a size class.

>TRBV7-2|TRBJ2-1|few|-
TGTGCCAGCAGCATGGGGCCCTACAATGAGCAGTTCTTC
CASSMGPYNEQFF
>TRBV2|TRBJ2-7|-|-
TGTGCCAGCAGCTCCCTCCCAGGAAACGAGCAGTACTTC
CASSSLPGNEQYF
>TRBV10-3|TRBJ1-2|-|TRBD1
TGTGCCTCGAGAAGGGACAGGAGAACTTCGGACTATGGCTACACCTTC
CASRRDRRTSDYGYTF
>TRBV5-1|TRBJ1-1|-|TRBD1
TGCGCCAGCAGCCTCCTGACAGGGGTTCATGTCCCTGAAGCTTTCTTT
CASSLLTGVHVPEAFF
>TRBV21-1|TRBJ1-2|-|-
TGTGCCAGCAGCGGGTGGACAGGGGGCGGCTATGGCTACACCTTC
CASSGWTGGGYGYTF
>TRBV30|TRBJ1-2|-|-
TGTGCCTGGAGTGCTCTCGGGGGTGATGGCTACACCTTC
CAWSALGGDGYTF
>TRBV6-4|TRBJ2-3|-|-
TGTGCCAGCAGTGACTCGGAGGGGAAGATGGATACGCAGTATTTT
CASSDSEGKMDTQYF
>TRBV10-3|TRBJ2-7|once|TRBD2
TGTGCCATCAAGGATAGCGGGGGCGAGGGCGAGCAGTACTTC
CAIKDSGGEGEQYF
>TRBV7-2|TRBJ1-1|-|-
TGTGCCAGCAGTCAGAGCCAGGGGCCGGGTGAAGCTTTCTTT
CASSQSQGPGEAFF
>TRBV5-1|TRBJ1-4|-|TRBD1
TGCGCCAGCAGCTCCCCGGACAGGGGGAAAAAACTGTTTTTT
CASSSPDRGKKLFF
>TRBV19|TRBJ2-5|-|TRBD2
TGTGCCAGTAAATGGGCTAGCGGGGACCAAGAGCCGTACTTC
CASKWASGDQEPYF
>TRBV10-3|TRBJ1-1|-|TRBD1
TGTGCCATCAGCCCGGGACAGGGGAACACTGAAGCTTTCTTT
CAISPGQGNTEAFF
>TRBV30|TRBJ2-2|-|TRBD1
TGTGCCTGGAGTCCCCTGCGGACAGGGGACACCGGGGAGCTGTTTTTT
CAWSPLRTGDTGELFF
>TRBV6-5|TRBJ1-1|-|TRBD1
TGTGCCAGCAGGAGGGACAGGGGCACTGAAGCTTTCTTT
CASRRDRGTEAFF
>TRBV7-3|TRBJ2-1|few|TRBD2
TGTGCCAGCAGCTTAGTGGCGGGAGGGCCGGATGAGCAGTTCTTC
CASSLVAGGPDEQFF
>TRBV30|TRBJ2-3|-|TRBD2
TGTGCCTGGACTACGAAGCGGGAGATTGTTACGCAGTATTTT
CAWTTKREIVTQYF
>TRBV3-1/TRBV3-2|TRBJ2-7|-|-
TGTGCCAGCAGCCAAGCACAGGGAAACTACGAGCAGTACTTC
CASSQAQGNYEQYF
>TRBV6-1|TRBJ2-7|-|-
TGTGCCAGCAGTGAAGCGGTGGTGCAGTACTTCCTACGAGGACAGTACTTC
CASSEAVVQYFLRGQYF
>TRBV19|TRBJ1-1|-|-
TGTGCCAGTAGCCCTCAGACAGGTGTCGACACTGAAGCTTTCTTT
CASSPQTGVDTEAFF
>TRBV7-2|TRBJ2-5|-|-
TGTGCCAGCAGCCTGCGAGATACCCAGTACTTC
CASSLRDTQYF
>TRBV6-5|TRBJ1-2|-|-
TGTGCCAGCAGTTACTACGGGGGGAACTATGGCTACACCTTC
CASSYYGGNYGYTF
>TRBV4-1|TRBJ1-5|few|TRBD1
TGCGCCAGCAGCCCCTTGGTAAGGACAGGAAGCATCAATCAGCCCCAGCATTTT
CASSPLVRTGSINQPQHF
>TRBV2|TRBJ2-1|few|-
TGTGCCAGCAGTGAGAGCCGATCCTCCTACAATGAGCAGTTCTTC
CASSESRSSYNEQFF
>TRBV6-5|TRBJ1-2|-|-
TGTGCCAGCAGAGAGACAACTAACTATGGCTACACCTTC
CASRETTNYGYTF
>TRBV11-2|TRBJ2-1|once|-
TGTGCCAGCAGCTTAATGGGCTCGAATGAGCAGTTCTTC
CASSLMGSNEQFF
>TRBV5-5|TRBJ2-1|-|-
TGTGCCAGCAGGCCTAGTGTCCACAATGAGCAGTTCTTC
CASRPSVHNEQFF
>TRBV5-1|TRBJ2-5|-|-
TGCGCCAGCAGCTCGCCTTACAGGGAGACCCAGTACTTC
CASSSPYRETQYF
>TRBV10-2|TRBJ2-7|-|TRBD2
TGCGCCAGCACCCCCGGGACTAGCGGGAGGGCCGCTTACGAGCAGTACTTC
CASTPGTSGRAAYEQYF
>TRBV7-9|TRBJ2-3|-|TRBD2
TGTGCCAGCAGCTTGGGACTAGCGGGAGGGATCACAGATACGCAGTATTTT
CASSLGLAGGITDTQYF
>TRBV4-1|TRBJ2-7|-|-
TGCGCCAGCAGCCAAGAAGAAACAGCTCCATACGAGCAGTACTTC
CASSQEETAPYEQYF
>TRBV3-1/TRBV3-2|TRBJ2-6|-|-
TGTGCCAGCAGCCACCCAAGGCAGGCTGGGGCCAACGTCCTGACTTTC
CASSHPRQAGANVLTF
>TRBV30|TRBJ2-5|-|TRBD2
TGTGCCTGGAGTGTACGGACGGGAGGGGAAGAGACCCAGTACTTC
CAWSVRTGGEETQYF
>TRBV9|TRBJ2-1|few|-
TGTGCCAGCAGCCTGACACCTTTGAATAACAATGAGCAGTTCTTC
CASSLTPLNNNEQFF
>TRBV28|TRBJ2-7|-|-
TGTGCCAGCAGTTTCGGGCAGGGAATAGCTAACGAGCAGTACTTC
CASSFGQGIANEQYF
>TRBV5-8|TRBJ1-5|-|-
TGTGCCAGCAGCCCTACGGGGGATAGCAATCAGCCCCAGCATTTT
CASSPTGDSNQPQHF
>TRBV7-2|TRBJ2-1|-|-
TGTGCCAGCAGCCCGACTAGTACTTGGTACAATGAGCAGTTCTTC
CASSPTSTWYNEQFF
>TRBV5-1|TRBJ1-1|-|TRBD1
TGCGCCAGCAGCGCGGACAGGGGGTTGACTGAAGCTTTCTTT
CASSADRGLTEAFF
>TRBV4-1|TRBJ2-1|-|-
TGCGCCAGCAGCCAAGGCCTCATGCAGTCCTACAATGAGCAGTTCTTC
CASSQGLMQSYNEQFF
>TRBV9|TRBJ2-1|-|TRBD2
TGTGCCAGCAGTCTAGCGGGAGGTACGGGCTACAATGAGCAGTTCTTC
CASSLAGGTGYNEQFF
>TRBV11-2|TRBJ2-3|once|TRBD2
TGTGCCAGCAGCTTAGGGCTAGCGGGAGGAAGCACAGATACGCAGTATTTT
CASSLGLAGGSTDTQYF
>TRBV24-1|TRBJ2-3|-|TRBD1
TGTGCCACCAGTGGGACAGGGGATACGCAGTATTTT
CATSGTGDTQYF
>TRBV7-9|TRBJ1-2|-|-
TGTGCCAGCAGCTTAGAGTATCAGGGGAGCTACACCTTC
CASSLEYQGSYTF
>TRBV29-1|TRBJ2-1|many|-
TGCAGCGGTAGGAGTCATGAGCAGTTCTTC
CSGRSHEQFF
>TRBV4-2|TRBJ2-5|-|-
TGTGCCAGCAGCCAAGATTCGAGGGGAGGCGAGACCCAGTACTTC
CASSQDSRGGETQYF
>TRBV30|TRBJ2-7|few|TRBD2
TGTGCCTGGAGTCTGGAGGGACTAGCGAGCTCCTACGAGCAGTACTTC
CAWSLEGLASSYEQYF
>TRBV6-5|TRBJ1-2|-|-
TGTGCCAGCAGTTACTTACGGGGGGGAAACTATGGCTACACCTTC
CASSYLRGGNYGYTF
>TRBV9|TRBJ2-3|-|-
TGTGCCAGCAGCGAGAGTTCTTCAGATACGCAGTATTTT
CASSESSSDTQYF
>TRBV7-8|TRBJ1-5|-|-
TGTGCCAGCAGCTTAGTCCCTTCCGTCTCGCCCCAGCATTTT
CASSLVPSVSPQHF
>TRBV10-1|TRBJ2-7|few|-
TGCGCCAGCTTAGACCAAGGAACAGGGACATGCGACGAGCAGTACTTC
CASLDQGTGTCDEQYF
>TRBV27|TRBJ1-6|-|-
TGTGCCAGCAGTTTCCTGACGGAGGGTGATTCACCCCTCCACTTT
CASSFLTEGDSPLHF
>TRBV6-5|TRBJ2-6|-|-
TGTGCCAGCAGTTACTTCGCAGGGTCTGGGGCCAACGTCCTGACTTTC
CASSYFAGSGANVLTF
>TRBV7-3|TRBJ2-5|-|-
TGTGCCAGCAGCTTAACGTCTAGCGCCGGAGAGACCCAGTACTTC
CASSLTSSAGETQYF
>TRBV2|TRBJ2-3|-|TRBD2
TGTGCCAGCAGTGAATGGGAGCTAGCGGGCACAGATACGCAGTATTTT
CASSEWELAGTDTQYF
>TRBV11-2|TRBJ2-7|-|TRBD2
TGTGCCAGCAGCTCGCGACTAGCGGGAGGGCCCTACGAGCAGTACTTC
CASSSRLAGGPYEQYF
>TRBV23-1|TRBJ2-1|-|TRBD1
TGCGCCAGCATGCCGGGACAGGGGAATGAGCAGTTCTTC
CASMPGQGNEQFF
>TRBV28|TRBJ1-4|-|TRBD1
TGTGCCAGCAGCTCACCGGGACAGGGGATTGAAAAACTGTTTTTT
CASSSPGQGIEKLFF
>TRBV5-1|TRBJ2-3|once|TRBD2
TGCGCCAGCAGCTTGGAGCCTAGCGGGACCACAGATACGCAGTATTTT
CASSLEPSGTTDTQYF